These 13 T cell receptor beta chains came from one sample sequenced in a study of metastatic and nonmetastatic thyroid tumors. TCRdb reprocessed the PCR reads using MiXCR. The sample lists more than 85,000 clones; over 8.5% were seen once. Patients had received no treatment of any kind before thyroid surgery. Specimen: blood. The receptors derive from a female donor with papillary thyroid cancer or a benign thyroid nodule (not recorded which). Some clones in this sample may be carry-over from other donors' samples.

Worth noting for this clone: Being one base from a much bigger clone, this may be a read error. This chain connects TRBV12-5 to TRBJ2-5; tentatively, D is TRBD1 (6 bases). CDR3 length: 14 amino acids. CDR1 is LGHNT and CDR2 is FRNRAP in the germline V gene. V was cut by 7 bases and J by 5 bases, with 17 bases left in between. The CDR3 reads CASVIGQLSETQYF. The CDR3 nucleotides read TGTGCTAGTGTTATAGGACAGCTCTCGGAGACCCAGTACTTC.

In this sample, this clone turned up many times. The CDR3 is CASSPVGTSYEQYF. CDR3 nucleotide sequence: TGTGCCAGCAGCCCTGTGGGGACTAGCTACGAGCAGTACTTC. The J gene is TRBJ2-7, the V gene TRBV7-2; 8 nucleotides line up with TRBD2. V trimming: 5 bases; J trimming: 3 bases; junction bases outside the gene matches: 6. The CDR3 has 14 residues. Germline values: CDR1 SGHTA, CDR2 FQGNSA.

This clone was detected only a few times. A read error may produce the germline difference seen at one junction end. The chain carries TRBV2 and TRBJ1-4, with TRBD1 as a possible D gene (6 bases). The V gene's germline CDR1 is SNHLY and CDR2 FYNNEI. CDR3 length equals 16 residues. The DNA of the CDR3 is TGTGTCAGCAGTCAGACCAACAGGGCGGCTAATGAAAAACTGTTTTTT. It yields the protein CVSSQTNRAANEKLFF.

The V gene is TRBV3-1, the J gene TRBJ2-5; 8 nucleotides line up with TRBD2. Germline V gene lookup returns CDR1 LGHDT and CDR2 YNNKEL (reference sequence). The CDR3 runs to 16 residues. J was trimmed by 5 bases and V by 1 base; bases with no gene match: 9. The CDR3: CASSQGFGGARETQYF. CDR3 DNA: TGTGCCAGCAGCCAAGGATTCGGGGGGGCCAGGGAGACCCAGTACTTC.

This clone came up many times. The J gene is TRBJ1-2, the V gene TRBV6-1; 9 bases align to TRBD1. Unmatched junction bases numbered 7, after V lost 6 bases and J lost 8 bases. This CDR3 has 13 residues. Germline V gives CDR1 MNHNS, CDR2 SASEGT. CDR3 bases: TGTGCCAGCAGCTACAGGGACAGGGTGGGCTACACCTTC. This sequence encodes CASSYRDRVGYTF.

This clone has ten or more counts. Here the CDR3 reads CAWSVKGRLYEQYF. The DNA of the CDR3 is TGTGCCTGGAGCGTAAAGGGGCGACTCTACGAGCAGTACTTC. The rearrangement uses TRBV30 and TRBJ2-7; possible D gene TRBD1, 5 bases. The CDR3 runs 14 residues. Germline V gives CDR1 GTSNPN, CDR2 SVGIG (reference sequence). Trimming took off 3 bases at V and 3 bases at J, with 15 bases between the two ends.

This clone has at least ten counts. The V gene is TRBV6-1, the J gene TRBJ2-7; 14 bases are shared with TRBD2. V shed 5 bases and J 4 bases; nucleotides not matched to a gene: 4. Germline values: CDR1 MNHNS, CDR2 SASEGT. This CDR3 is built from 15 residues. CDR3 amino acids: CASSSGTSGGYEQYF. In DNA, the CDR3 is TGTGCCAGCAGTTCCGGGACTAGCGGGGGATACGAGCAGTACTTC.

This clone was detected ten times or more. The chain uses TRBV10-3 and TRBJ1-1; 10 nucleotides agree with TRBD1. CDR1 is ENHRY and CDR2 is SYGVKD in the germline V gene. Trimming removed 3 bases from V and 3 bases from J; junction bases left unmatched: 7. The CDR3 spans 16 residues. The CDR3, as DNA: TGTGCCATCAGTGATCCGACAGGGGGCGCCTACACTGAAGCTTTCTTT. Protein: CAISDPTGGAYTEAFF.

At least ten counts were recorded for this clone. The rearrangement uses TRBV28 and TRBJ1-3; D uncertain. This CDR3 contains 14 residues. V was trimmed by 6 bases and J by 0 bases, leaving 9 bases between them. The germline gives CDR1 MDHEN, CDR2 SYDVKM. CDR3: CASRRSSSGNTIYF. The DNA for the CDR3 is TGTGCCAGCAGGCGGAGTAGCTCTGGAAACACCATATATTTT.

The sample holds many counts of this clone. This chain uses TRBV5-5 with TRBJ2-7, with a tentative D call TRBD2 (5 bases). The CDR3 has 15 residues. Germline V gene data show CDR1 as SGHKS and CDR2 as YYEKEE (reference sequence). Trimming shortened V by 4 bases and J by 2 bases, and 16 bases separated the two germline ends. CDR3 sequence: CASSEGSENPYEQYF. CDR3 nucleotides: TGTGCCAGCAGCGAGGGATCAGAAAACCCCTACGAGCAGTACTTC. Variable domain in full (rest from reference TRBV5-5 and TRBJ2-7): DAGVTQSPTHLIKTRGQQVTLRCSPISGHKSVSWYQQVLGQGPQFIFQYYEKEERGRGNFPDRFSARQFPNYSSELNVNALLLGDSALYLCASSEGSENPYEQYFGPGTRLTVT.

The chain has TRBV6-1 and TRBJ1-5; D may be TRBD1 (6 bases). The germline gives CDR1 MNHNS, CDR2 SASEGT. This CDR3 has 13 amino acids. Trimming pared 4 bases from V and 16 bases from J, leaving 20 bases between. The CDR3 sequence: CASSGGGTRIHHF. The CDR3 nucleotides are TGTGCCAGCAGTGGGGGGGGCACCCGGATCCATCATTTT.

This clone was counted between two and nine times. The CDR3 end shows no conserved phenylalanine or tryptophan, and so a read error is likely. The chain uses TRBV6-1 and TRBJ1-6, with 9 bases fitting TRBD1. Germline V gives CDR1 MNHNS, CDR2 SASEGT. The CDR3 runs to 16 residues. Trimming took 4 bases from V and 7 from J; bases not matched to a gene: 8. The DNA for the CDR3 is TGTGCCAGCAGTGGGGCATCCGGGACAGGGAATTCACCCCTCCACTCT. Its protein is CASSGASGTGNSPLHS.

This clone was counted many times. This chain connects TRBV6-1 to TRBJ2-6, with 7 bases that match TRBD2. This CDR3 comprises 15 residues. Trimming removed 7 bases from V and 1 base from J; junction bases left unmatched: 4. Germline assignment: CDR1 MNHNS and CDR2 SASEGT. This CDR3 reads CASTGGVSGANVLTF. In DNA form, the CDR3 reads TGTGCCAGCACGGGGGGAGTGTCTGGGGCCAACGTCCTGACTTTC.